Shown below are 13 T cell receptor beta chains from a single sample sequenced in a study of T cell repertoires in aging, cancer and after chemotherapy. Rearranged V-D-J TRB sequences were amplified with a mixed TRB-A/B primer pool. One entry per CDR3 protein results from TCRdb running MiXCR on the multiplex PCR reads. Of 11,000 or so distinct CDR3 sequences listed, more than 20% are singletons. TCR beta rearrangements were amplified from peripheral blood genomic DNA. The material sequenced was blood. Receptors originate from a human donor in good health.

V gene TRBV4-1 combines with J gene TRBJ2-7, with 10 bases that match TRBD2. There are 16 residues in the CDR3. Trimming removed 3 bases from V and 0 bases from J; junction bases left unmatched: 5. The germline V gene has CDR1 MGHRA and CDR2 YSYEKL. The CDR3 here is CASSQSPSGGSYEQYF. In DNA, the CDR3 is TGCGCCAGCAGCCAGTCCCCTAGCGGGGGCTCCTACGAGCAGTACTTC.

In its sample, this clonotype was seen a few times. The gene calls are TRBV6-6 and TRBJ2-3, with 7 bases aligning to TRBD1. V shed 6 bases and J 0 bases; nucleotides not matched to a gene: 3. The CDR3 runs to 14 residues. The germline gives CDR1 MNHNY, CDR2 SVGAGI (reference sequence). In nucleotides, the CDR3 is TGTGCCAGCAGCCTGACAGGGAGCACAGATACGCAGTATTTT. It encodes CASSLTGSTDTQYF.

The J gene is TRBJ2-3, the V gene TRBV19; the D gene is possibly TRBD2 (6 bases). Germline loops: CDR1 LNHDA, CDR2 SQIVND (reference sequence). This CDR3 has 13 residues. V lost 9 bases and J 8 bases, leaving 18 bases between the germline ends. The CDR3 DNA reads TGTGCCAGAGGACGGGGGACCCTTTTTACGCAGTATTTT. Translating it yields CARGRGTLFTQYF.

This clonotype is classed as medium-sized. The chain has TRBV6-5 and TRBJ1-4; 9 bases align to TRBD1. V trimming: 5 bases; J trimming: 8 bases; junction bases outside the gene matches: 6. In germline, CDR1 is MNHEY, CDR2 SVGAGI. The CDR3 sequence is 14 residues long. The CDR3 nucleotides are TGTGCCAGCAGTGACAGGGGGGGAGAGGAAAAACTGTTTTTT. Translating gives CASSDRGGEEKLFF.

The table lists this clonotype with a few counts. The rearrangement joins TRBV12-5 to TRBJ1-3; 7 bases are shared with TRBD1. V lost 6 bases to trimming and J lost 0 bases; unmatched junction nucleotides: 2. The CDR3 is 14 amino acids. Germline CDR1 and CDR2: LGHNT and FRNRAP. CDR3 bases: TGTGCTAGTGGCAGGGACAGCTCTGGAAACACCATATATTTT. Amino acid sequence: CASGRDSSGNTIYF.

The DNA for the CDR3 is TGTGCCAGTAGTATTTCCAGGGCTAATCAGCCCCAGCATTTT. The encoded protein is CASSISRANQPQHF. The chain has TRBV19 and TRBJ1-5, with D perhaps TRBD1 (5 bases). Trimming cost V 3 bases and J 4 bases, with 10 bases left between them. This CDR3 region has 14 residues. Germline V lookup: CDR1 LNHDA, CDR2 SQIVND (reference sequence).

The chain recombines TRBV20-1 with TRBJ1-1; D remains ambiguous. Deletions cut 0 bases from V and 3 bases from J, with 11 bases between. Germline V gene sequence: CDR1 DFQATT, CDR2 SNEGSKA (reference sequence). This CDR3 comprises 14 residues. CDR3: CSAREAGFDTEAFF. CDR3 DNA: TGCAGTGCTAGAGAAGCCGGGTTCGACACTGAAGCTTTCTTT.

The table lists this clonotype with a few counts. The chain recombines TRBV5-4 with TRBJ2-7, with TRBD1 identical over 9 bases. CDR3 length equals 14 residues. Per germline, CDR1 SGHNT and CDR2 YYREEE (reference sequence). V dropped 4 bases and J dropped 1; count of bases not matched to a gene: 3. The CDR3 DNA reads TGTGCCAGCAGCCGCGGGACAGGGTCCTACGAGCAGTACTTC. Amino acids: CASSRGTGSYEQYF. The full variable domain, its missing parts supplied by reference TRBV5-4 and TRBJ2-7, is ETGVTQSPTHLIKTRGQQVTLRCSSQSGHNTVSWYQQALGQGPQFIFQYYREEENGRGNFPPRFSGLQFPNYSSELNVNALELDDSALYLCASSRGTGSYEQYFGPGTRLTVT.

Relative to its sample, this clonotype is medium-sized. V and J are TRBV7-2 and TRBJ1-2; 8 bases are shared with TRBD1. The length of the CDR3 is 13 residues. The trim removed 5 bases at V and 4 bases at J, leaving 3 bases unmatched. The germline CDR1 and CDR2 sequences are SGHTA and FQGNSA. The CDR3, as DNA: TGTGCCAGCAGCCCCGGACAGGGCTATGGCTACACCTTC. Translation: CASSPGQGYGYTF.

The rearrangement joins TRBV10-3 to TRBJ1-3; perhaps TRBD1 as D (6 bases). V was clipped by 11 bases and J by 2 bases, with 16 bases between them. The CDR3 runs 14 residues. Germline V CDR1 and CDR2: ENHRY, SYGVKD. The CDR3 nucleotides are TGTGCCGCGGCTCGGGGGGGGCCTGGAAACACCATATATTTT. Translating gives CAAARGGPGNTIYF.

This clonotype was recorded a few times. The J gene is TRBJ1-2, the V gene TRBV20-1; tentatively, D is TRBD1 (6 bases). There are 14 residues in the CDR3. Germline CDR1 is DFQATT and CDR2 is SNEGSKA (reference sequence). V shed 0 bases and J shed 4 bases, with 12 bases lying between them. The CDR3 DNA sequence: TGCAGTGCTAGAGAGGGGGGGCGCAGCTATGGCTACACCTTC. Translation: CSAREGGRSYGYTF.

This chain links TRBV7-2 with TRBJ1-3; D remains unclear. CDR3 length equals 13 residues. Per germline, CDR1 SGHTA and CDR2 FQGNSA. V shed 3 bases and J shed 11 bases, with 14 bases lying between them. CDR3 protein: CASSLGAISAIYF. The CDR3 bases are TGTGCCAGCAGCTTGGGAGCGATAAGCGCCATATATTTT.

By its share, this clonotype is medium-sized. The rearrangement joins TRBV5-5 to TRBJ2-7; D is unresolved. The CDR3 loop spans 13 amino acids. Between the trimmed V and J ends, which lost 0 bases and 4 bases, there was a span of 8 bases. Germline assignment: CDR1 SGHKS and CDR2 YYEKEE (reference sequence). CDR3 amino acids: CASSLGTLYEQYF. CDR3 in DNA: TGTGCCAGCAGCTTGGGCACCCTATACGAGCAGTACTTC.